These T cell receptor beta chains were read from a single sample in a study of blood T cells in healthy people across ages. TCRdb itself ran the 5' RACE reads through MiXCR, one entry per CDR3 protein. The sample contains fewer than 2 million distinct CDR3 sequences, approximately 40% of which appear only once. Material: blood. The origin of the receptors is a human donor in good health. Both conserved end residues are part of each CDR3. D genes are given only for firm matches. For some rows the clone size is stated as once, few or many, or as a class when expanded; others skip it.

j_call clone_size d_call v_call cdr3_nt cdr3_aa
TRBJ1-2 NA TRBD1 TRBV3-1 TGTGCCAGCAGCCAAATGACAGGGGGATATCATGGCTACACCTTC CASSQMTGGYHGYTF
TRBJ2-1 NA TRBD2 TRBV12-5 TGTGCTAGTGGTTTGGTAGCGGGTAGCGGGGGCCGAAATGAGCAGTTCTTC CASGLVAGSGGRNEQFF
TRBJ2-7 NA NA TRBV20-1 TGCAGTGCTAGAGGGGGCAGTAGCTCCTACGAGCAGTACTTC CSARGGSSSYEQYF
TRBJ2-1 NA NA TRBV5-1 TGCGCCAGCAGACCGCGAAGCTCCTACAATGAGCAGTTCTTC CASRPRSSYNEQFF
TRBJ2-4 few NA TRBV7-2 TGTGCCAGCAGCCCACGACTGGACGAAAACATTCAGTACTTC CASSPRLDENIQYF
TRBJ2-5 NA TRBD2 TRBV28 TGTGCCAGCCTGACTAGCGGGGGGCTGAGCCAAGAGACCCAGTACTTC CASLTSGGLSQETQYF
TRBJ2-7 few TRBD1 TRBV12-3/TRBV12-4 TGTGCCAGCAGCCCATTTCCGGGACAGTCATCCTACGAGCAGTACTTC CASSPFPGQSSYEQYF
TRBJ2-3 NA TRBD2 TRBV20-1 TGCAGTGCTCCCGAGCGGGGGACTAGCACAGATACGCAGTATTTT CSAPERGTSTDTQYF
TRBJ2-7 few NA TRBV20-1 TGCAGTGCTAGAGATCTAAGCCAGATTTACTCCTACGAGCAGTACTTC CSARDLSQIYSYEQYF
TRBJ2-7 NA NA TRBV18 TGTGCCAGCTCCCACTCTGCCTTCGAGCAGTACTTC CASSHSAFEQYF
TRBJ1-1 few TRBD1 TRBV5-6 TGTGCCAGCAGTTCGGACAGGGGCCAGAACACTGAAGCTTTCTTT CASSSDRGQNTEAFF
TRBJ2-3 NA NA TRBV11-2 TGTGCCAGCAGCTTAGTATATTACACAGATACGCAGTATTTT CASSLVYYTDTQYF
TRBJ2-3 NA TRBD2 TRBV10-3 TGTGCCATCAGCGCCCGCGGGACTAGCGGGGAGACGCAGTATTTT CAISARGTSGETQYF
TRBJ2-1 NA TRBD1 TRBV12-3/TRBV12-4 TGTGCCAGCAGTTTAACTCGAGACAGGGGAGGAGAGCAGTTCTTC CASSLTRDRGGEQFF
TRBJ2-5 NA NA TRBV11-1 TGTGCCAGCAGCACGACTACGGGACCTCAAGAGACCCAGTACTTC CASSTTTGPQETQYF
TRBJ1-5 NA NA TRBV10-3 TGTGCCATCAGTGACTCATCAACCACAGGTCAGCCCCAGCATTTT CAISDSSTTGQPQHF
TRBJ2-4 few NA TRBV5-6 TGTGCCAGCAGCGAGACATCCGAAAACATTCAGTACTTC CASSETSENIQYF
TRBJ2-7 many TRBD1 TRBV6-2/TRBV6-3 TGTGCCAGCCGCTACCACATACAGGGGTACGAGCAGTACTTC CASRYHIQGYEQYF
TRBJ1-2 NA NA TRBV9 TGTGCCAGCAGCGTAGCCGGGGGTGCCTATGGCTACACCTTC CASSVAGGAYGYTF
TRBJ2-3 NA NA TRBV7-9 TGTGCCAGCAGCTTAAGGTATTCCGGGGCTCTTCCTAGCACAGATACGCAGTATTTT CASSLRYSGALPSTDTQYF
TRBJ2-3 NA NA TRBV5-1 TGCGCCAGCAGCTTTGAACTGGCTGGCACAGATACGCAGTATTTT CASSFELAGTDTQYF
TRBJ1-5 few TRBD1 TRBV29-1 TGCAGCGTTAGGACAGGCGTAAGCAATCAGCCCCAGCATTTT CSVRTGVSNQPQHF
TRBJ1-4 NA NA TRBV20-1 TGCAGTGCTAGAGAGCGGGAGGACGATGAAAAACTGTTTTTT CSAREREDDEKLFF
TRBJ2-3 NA TRBD2 TRBV5-1 TGCGCCAGCAGCTTGTCCGGGACTAGCGCAGATACGCAGTATTTT CASSLSGTSADTQYF
TRBJ1-1 NA NA TRBV7-8 TGTGCCAGCAGCTTAGCCGGGACCCATACCTCCTCTGAAGCTTTCTTT CASSLAGTHTSSEAFF
TRBJ2-3 NA TRBD2 TRBV2 TGTGCCAGCAGTACCTTTGGGGGGGGTACAGATACGCAGTATTTT CASSTFGGGTDTQYF
TRBJ1-4 once NA TRBV7-8 TGTGCCGGCAGCCTTAGTCAAACCGGGGCAGCGGTGGAAAAACTGTTTTTT CAGSLSQTGAAVEKLFF
TRBJ2-6 few NA TRBV20-1 TGCAGTGCTAGATCGTTGGGTGTAAGCGGGGCCAACGTCCTGACTTTC CSARSLGVSGANVLTF
TRBJ1-5 NA NA TRBV30 TGTGCCTGGAGGGCGACGGGTAGCAATCAGCCCCAGCATTTT CAWRATGSNQPQHF
TRBJ1-5 few NA TRBV12-3/TRBV12-4 TGTGCCAGCAGTTTTAAGGGGCCAAGGGATTCTCAGCCCCAGCATTTT CASSFKGPRDSQPQHF
TRBJ2-2 NA NA TRBV7-2 TGTGCCAGCAGCCAAGTGGGGGCCAGAGGCACCGGGGAGCTGTTTTTT CASSQVGARGTGELFF
TRBJ1-1 NA NA TRBV6-5 TGTGCCAGCAGTCATAGGGAGGCAAACACTGAAGCTTTCTTT CASSHREANTEAFF
TRBJ1-3 NA NA TRBV11-2 TGTGCCAGCAGCCAGGGGAGGGGAAACACCATATATTTT CASSQGRGNTIYF
TRBJ1-2 NA TRBD1 TRBV5-1 TGCGCCAGCAACCCGACGGGACAGAACTATGGCTACACCTTC CASNPTGQNYGYTF
TRBJ2-7 few TRBD2 TRBV7-9 TGTGCCAGCGGGTCTGGAGAAGCGGGGGGGAGTACGGTGCAGTACTTC CASGSGEAGGSTVQYF
TRBJ2-7 NA NA TRBV7-9 TGTGCCAGCAGCTTAATGGGGGTAGAATACGAGCAGTACTTC CASSLMGVEYEQYF
TRBJ2-3 NA NA TRBV6-6 TGTGCCAGCTGTTACAAGGGGGGGGCAGATATGCAGTATTTT CASCYKGGADMQYF
TRBJ2-3 few TRBD2 TRBV28 TGTGCCAGCAGGCCTAGCGGGGGGTACACAGATACGCAGTATTTT CASRPSGGYTDTQYF
TRBJ1-2 few NA TRBV27 TGTGCCAGCAGTTTAACGGGGGGTGCTGACTTTAACTATGGCTACACCTTC CASSLTGGADFNYGYTF
TRBJ2-5 few NA TRBV20-1 TGCAGTGCTTCTCGGGACACCCAAGAGACCCAGTACTTC CSASRDTQETQYF
TRBJ2-7 NA TRBD1 TRBV9 TGTGCCAGCAGCGTGACCGGGACAGCCTACGAGCAGTACTTC CASSVTGTAYEQYF
TRBJ2-5 NA NA TRBV12-3/TRBV12-4 TGTGCCAGCAGTTTTTATATCGAGGAGACCCAGTACTTC CASSFYIEETQYF
TRBJ2-4 few NA TRBV2 TGTGCCAGGGGCCCACGACAGGAGGGTTTGGGCATTCAGTACTTC CARGPRQEGLGIQYF
TRBJ1-2 NA TRBD1 TRBV11-3 TGTGCCAGCAGCTGGAGACAGGGATGGGGCTACACCTTC CASSWRQGWGYTF
TRBJ2-7 NA NA TRBV6-2/TRBV6-3 TGTGCCAGCAGTTACTCGAAGGCAGCCCCCGACGAGCAGTACTTC CASSYSKAAPDEQYF
TRBJ2-1 NA NA TRBV12-3/TRBV12-4 TGTGCCAGCAGGGGCCCACCTTACAATGAGCAGTTCTTC CASRGPPYNEQFF
TRBJ2-1 NA NA TRBV12-3/TRBV12-4 TGTGCCAGCAGTTTATCCCAGACGTCCAATGAGCAGTTCTTC CASSLSQTSNEQFF
TRBJ1-4 few TRBD1 TRBV7-2 TGTGCCAGCAGCGCCTCAGGGGGGGCTAATGAAAAACTGTTTTTT CASSASGGANEKLFF
TRBJ2-7 NA NA TRBV5-1 TGCGCCAGCAGAGCAGGGGACTACGACGAGCAGTACTTC CASRAGDYDEQYF
TRBJ1-1 NA NA TRBV6-5 TGTGCCAGCAGTATGCAGGGTGTAGGGACTGAAGCTTTCTTT CASSMQGVGTEAFF
TRBJ2-7 NA TRBD1 TRBV3-1 TGTGCCAGCAGCCATTGGGACAGGGGAAGCGAGCAGTACTTC CASSHWDRGSEQYF
TRBJ2-3 NA NA TRBV5-6 TGTGCCAGCAGCTTGGGTTTGGGGCCTCCGAATACGCAGTATTTT CASSLGLGPPNTQYF
TRBJ1-2 NA NA TRBV7-9 TGTGCCATTAGGAGGGGCAGGGCTAACTATGGCTACACCTTC CAIRRGRANYGYTF
TRBJ2-7 many TRBD2 TRBV7-2 TGTGCCAGCAGCTCCACTAGCGGCTCCTACGAGCAGTACTTC CASSSTSGSYEQYF